This T cell receptor beta chain was observed in a study of T cell responses to AZD1222 COVID-19 vaccine (dated by TCRdb to 2020 to 2022). In terms of the full investigation: AZD1222 recipients with second doses at about 4 weeks or about 12 weeks were pooled, because spike-specific TCR depth and breadth did not differ between schedules. A total of 230 to 250 trial participants underwent TCR sequencing, of whom approximately 200 had received two doses of AZD1222 and 26 had received two doses of the MenACWY control vaccine. Trial participants were enrolled by age into subgroups of 18-55, 56-69 and 70-plus years, and around 150, 29 and 61 TCR-sequenced participants, respectively, were included in these subgroups. Here is what the overall study found, with its caveats: Vaccine-associated CD4 TCRs spanned the whole spike protein, with dominant responses in regions 160-218 and 743-854. Nearly half of unique spike-specific TCRs reportedly recognized epitopes outside regions mutated in the B.1.351 and B.1.1.7 variants. No day 14 peak-response samples were available, so repertoires were characterized only after the peak T cell response. After two AZD1222 doses, spike-specific TCR breadth and depth were significantly higher than at day 0 and than in MenACWY recipients. Most participants were white British and females outnumbered males, and the authors suggested that clonal diversity may have been underestimated. The 56-69-year group was small, and its depth increase did not reach significance, likely because of low power. Conclusions about previously exposed vaccinees are limited because only 5 or 6 AZD1222 recipients were SARS-CoV-2 seropositive at baseline.

CDR3 length: 15 amino acids, cysteine to phenylalanine. Only the CDR3 DNA is retained, 45 bases long and in frame from the first base. From V the trimming removes 5 bases and from J it removes 4 bases, while the gene matches leave 7 bases of the junction unaccounted for. From a lookup of the germline V gene, CDR1 and CDR2 are SGHTA and FQGNSA. Explained via the paper, the time point label denotes: baseline before first vaccination. Vaccinee samples came from UK trials COV001 and COV002, including a single-blind randomized controlled phase 2/3 trial of AZD1222 (ChAdOx1 nCoV-19) in healthy adults. Trial participant PBMC samples were collected at day 0 and day 28 after the second dose for TCRbeta chain sequencing. The CDR3 regions of human TCRbeta chains were subjected to immunosequencing. Per the original workflow: Repertoire TCRs were checked for matches against a reference library of SARS-CoV-2-specific TCRs that had been generated using the MIRA antigen-specificity platform. Breadth was defined as the fraction of unique TCRs that were SARS-CoV-2-associated. Depth was defined as the fraction of total T cells that were SARS-CoV-2-associated. Each spike-specific TCR was assigned to its reactive spike region and to a CD4 or CD8 class using the MIRA data. Log10-transformed breadth and depth values were compared by one-way ANOVA with Sidak's multiple comparisons tests. TCRdb holds this immuneACCESS table with in-frame rearrangements only. Some clones are missing; in checked studies, unresolved V genes explain under half, and the rest has no known cause. D and trimming come from the DNA, and the V and J calls and clone size come from that table. The table for this sample lists some 170,000 clones; about 89% of them were counted only once. The ten largest clonotypes hold 1.5% to 2% of the sample.

Details on this clone: Its antigen is unknown. No much larger clone is present one base from it, and per-base qualities are unavailable.

The sequence came from an adult in good health. The rearrangement combines TRBV7-2 with TRBJ2-2, and TRBD1 aligns with 7 junction nucleotides. Sample: peripheral blood, taken on day 0 of AZD1222 vaccination. The DNA is as follows: TGTGCCAGCAGCAACACAGGGGTCGGCACCGGGGAGCTGTTTTTT. Translated, it reads CASSNTGVGTGELFF.